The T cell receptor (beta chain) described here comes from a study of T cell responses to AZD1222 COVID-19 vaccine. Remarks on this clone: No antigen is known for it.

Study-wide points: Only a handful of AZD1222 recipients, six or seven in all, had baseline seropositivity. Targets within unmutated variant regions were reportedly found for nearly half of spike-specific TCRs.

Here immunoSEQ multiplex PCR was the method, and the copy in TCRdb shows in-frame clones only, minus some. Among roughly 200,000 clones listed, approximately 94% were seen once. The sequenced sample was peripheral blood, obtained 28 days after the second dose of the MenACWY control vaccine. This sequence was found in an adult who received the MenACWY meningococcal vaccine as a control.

The CDR3 DNA follows: TGTGCCAGCAGCTCGCTCGACAGGGGTTCGGATGAAGCTTTCTTT. Amino acid sequence: CASSSLDRGSDEAFF. The chain couples TRBV7-9 to TRBJ1-1, with TRBD1 identical over 8 bases. CDR3 length equals 15 residues. V was pared by 4 bases and J by 7 bases, with 11 bases of the junction left unmatched. From germline, CDR1 is SEHNR and CDR2 FQNEAQ (reference sequence). Full variable domain (rest looked up from reference TRBV7-9 and TRBJ1-1): DTGVSQNPRHKITKRGQNVTFRCDPISEHNRLYWYRQTLGQGPEFLTYFQNEAQLEKSRLLSDRFSAERPKGSFSTLEIQRTEQGDSAMYLCASSSLDRGSDEAFFGQGTRLTVV.